This is a list of T cell receptor beta chains from one sample in a study of blood T cell repertoires in COVID-19. Clones were sequenced by immunoSEQ multiplex PCR, and TCRdb holds only the in-frame ones, with some missing. This sample has about 220,000 clones, with approximately 90% found just once. Sample: peripheral blood. The receptors were sampled from a man aged 35-49 years with acute or convalescent COVID-19. Each CDR3 is given with its conserved first and last residue. The order of the fields is D gene, clone size, J gene, V gene, CDR3 protein, CDR3 DNA. A D gene is named only where the DNA matches it firmly. Clone sizes are given selectively: once, few, many, or a class where the clone is expanded.

TRBD1 | . | TRBJ2-5 | TRBV6-2/TRBV6-3 | CASSYSGDRQETQYF | TGTGCCAGCAGTTACTCAGGGGACAGGCAAGAGACCCAGTACTTC
. | once | TRBJ2-7 | TRBV18 | CASSHPGKYEQYF | TGTGCCAGCTCCCACCCCGGTAAATACGAGCAGTACTTC
TRBD1 | . | TRBJ2-5 | TRBV24-1 | CATSDPGQGGVETQYF | TGTGCCACCAGTGATCCGGGACAGGGAGGAGTAGAGACCCAGTACTTC
TRBD2 | . | TRBJ2-7 | TRBV6-1 | CASSEGLAGVVEQYF | TGTGCCAGCAGTGAAGGACTAGCGGGGGTAGTCGAGCAGTACTTC
TRBD1 | once | TRBJ1-5 | TRBV6-5 | CASKTGDNQPQHF | TGTGCCAGCAAGACAGGGGATAATCAGCCCCAGCATTTT
. | . | TRBJ1-6 | TRBV7-9 | CASSFGTTQLGSPLHF | TGTGCCAGCAGCTTCGGGACAACACAACTGGGTTCACCCCTCCACTTT
. | . | TRBJ2-1 | TRBV3-1/TRBV3-2 | CASSSPGWSSPYNEQFF | TGTGCCAGCAGCAGCCCCGGGTGGAGCAGCCCCTACAATGAGCAGTTCTTC
TRBD1 | . | TRBJ2-5 | TRBV7-6 | CASSSGGTGGKTQYF | TGTGCCAGCAGCTCGGGCGGGACAGGAGGGAAGACCCAGTACTTC
. | . | TRBJ2-7 | TRBV10-3 | CATTQAQEQYF | TGTGCCACGACGCAGGCGCAAGAGCAGTACTTC
TRBD1 | . | TRBJ2-7 | TRBV6-5 | CASSYAPGGAGEQYF | TGTGCCAGCAGTTACGCTCCAGGGGGCGCAGGCGAGCAGTACTTC
TRBD2 | . | TRBJ2-2 | TRBV7-2 | CASSFSGRAQTELFF | TGTGCCAGCAGTTTTAGCGGGAGGGCCCAAACGGAGCTGTTTTTT
TRBD2 | few | TRBJ2-1 | TRBV6-1 | CASSERSGGVYNEQFF | TGTGCCAGCAGTGAAAGGAGCGGGGGAGTATACAATGAGCAGTTCTTC
TRBD1 | . | TRBJ1-5 | TRBV28 | CASSSYRGGNQPQHF | TGTGCCAGCAGTTCTTACAGGGGTGGCAATCAGCCCCAGCATTTT
TRBD1 | . | TRBJ2-1 | TRBV7-9 | CASSYGPPGQQYNEQFF | TGTGCCAGCAGCTACGGGCCCCCGGGACAGCAATACAATGAGCAGTTCTTC
TRBD2 | . | TRBJ2-7 | TRBV28 | CASIPGLAAYEQYF | TGTGCCAGCATCCCGGGACTAGCGGCCTACGAGCAGTACTTC
. | . | TRBJ1-1 | TRBV2 | CASSALITEAFF | TGTGCCAGCAGTGCCTTAATCACTGAAGCTTTCTTT
. | . | TRBJ2-3 | TRBV6-2/TRBV6-3 | CASSYNSADTQYF | TGTGCCAGCAGTTATAATTCGGCAGATACGCAGTATTTT
. | . | TRBJ1-1 | TRBV2 | CASSEVQGSTEAFF | TGTGCCAGCAGTGAGGTACAGGGTTCCACTGAAGCTTTCTTT
TRBD1 | once | TRBJ2-7 | TRBV30 | CAWARTGGREEQYF | TGTGCCTGGGCGAGGACAGGGGGTCGAGAAGAGCAGTACTTC
. | . | TRBJ1-5 | TRBV5-1 | CASSLKGDQPQHF | TGCGCCAGCAGCTTGAAGGGGGACCAGCCCCAGCATTTT
. | . | TRBJ2-5 | TRBV11-1 | CASSPDSPETQYF | TGTGCCAGCAGCCCGGACTCCCCAGAGACCCAGTACTTC
. | . | TRBJ2-7 | TRBV7-8 | CASSLEAETFYEQYF | TGTGCCAGCAGCTTAGAGGCGGAGACTTTTTACGAGCAGTACTTC